This entry lists 16 T cell receptor beta chains sequenced from one sample in a study of CD8+ T cells in alopecia areata. cDNA reverse transcribed from extracted RNA served as the sequencing template. Here immunoSEQ multiplex PCR was the method, and the copy in TCRdb shows in-frame clones only, minus some. The sample carries about 82,000 clones, roughly 51% recorded once. The sequenced sample consisted of NKG2D-high CD8+ T cells sorted from blood. These TCRs come from a human donor with alopecia areata.

This clone was found a few times. The gene calls are TRBV12-5 and TRBJ2-5; unclear D gene. The V gene lost 8 bases and the J gene lost 10 bases, with 14 bases spanning the gap. This CDR3 has 11 amino acids. Looked up from germline, CDR1 is LGHNT and CDR2 is FRNRAP. CDR3 in amino acids: CASFVVAFQYF. CDR3 coding DNA: TGTGCTAGTTTTGTAGTCGCATTCCAGTACTTC.

V and J are TRBV7-2 and TRBJ2-5; 7 nucleotides match TRBD1. This CDR3 is built from 15 residues. The germline V gene has CDR1 SGHTA and CDR2 FQGNSA. With V trimmed by 4 bases and J by 2 bases, 7 bases remained unmatched. CDR3 nucleotides: TGTGCCAGCAGCTACCGGGACAGATCTCAAGAGACCCAGTACTTC. Amino acids: CASSYRDRSQETQYF.

The sample holds a few counts of this clone. V usage is TRBV29-1 and J usage is TRBJ2-2; 8 nucleotides align to TRBD2. Germline V CDR1 and CDR2: SQVTM, ANQGSEA. The CDR3 has 15 amino acids. V shed 7 bases, J shed 5 bases, and the junction held 12 bases outside the gene matches. CDR3 sequence reads: CSAGRRGALTGELFF. The CDR3 coding sequence is TGCAGCGCCGGCAGGCGGGGGGCCTTGACCGGGGAGCTGTTTTTT.

In its sample, this clone was seen a few times. CDR3 protein: CIGGGGSPLHF. The CDR3 bases are TGCATCGGGGGGGGAGGTTCACCCCTCCACTTT. The V gene is TRBV29-1, the J gene TRBJ1-6, with a tentative D call TRBD1 (5 bases). This CDR3 contains 11 residues. CDR1 and CDR2 (germline): SQVTM, ANQGSEA.

The chain combines TRBV27 with TRBJ2-1; tentatively, D is TRBD1 (6 bases). Trimming took 7 bases from V and 7 from J, leaving 17 bases between them. In germline, CDR1 is MNHEY, CDR2 SMNVEV (reference sequence). The CDR3 runs to 14 residues. CDR3 sequence (DNA): TGTGCCAGCAATCAGGGGCAGATGAGAAATGAGCAGTTCTTC. As protein: CASNQGQMRNEQFF.

V gene TRBV5-1 combines with J gene TRBJ2-7; TRBD1 or TRBD2 may be the D gene (5 bases each). The CDR3 has 14 residues. Trimming took 4 bases from V and 6 from J, leaving 17 bases between them. Germline CDR1 SGHRS, CDR2 YFSETQ. CDR3 sequence: CASSTEPGDGEQYF. Written as DNA, the CDR3 is TGCGCCAGCAGCACAGAACCTGGGGACGGCGAGCAGTACTTC.

The chain links TRBV4-1 to TRBJ2-5; D unresolved. The germline V gene encodes CDR1 MGHRA and CDR2 YSYEKL. V was trimmed by 2 bases and J by 5 bases, leaving 6 bases between them. The CDR3 is 12 amino acids. CDR3: CASSQSGETQYF. CDR3 DNA sequence: TGCGCCAGCAGCCAATCCGGGGAGACCCAGTACTTC.

This chain connects TRBV7-9 to TRBJ1-1; no firm D call. The germline V gene has CDR1 SEHNR and CDR2 FQNEAQ (reference sequence). This CDR3 is built from 12 residues. V dropped 2 bases and J dropped 4 bases, with 5 bases sitting between them. The CDR3 nucleotides are TGTGCCAGCAGCTTACATATCACTGAAGCTTTCTTT. It translates to CASSLHITEAFF.

In this sample, this clone turned up a few times. The gene calls are TRBV11-2 and TRBJ2-1; D uncertain. From germline, CDR1 is SGHAT and CDR2 FQNNGV. The CDR3 spans 12 residues. Trimming removed 6 bases from V and 3 bases from J, with 6 bases in between. This chain's CDR3 is CASSYSYNEQFF. DNA of the CDR3: TGTGCCAGCAGTTATAGCTACAATGAGCAGTTCTTC.

The chain recombines TRBV28 with TRBJ2-7, with D possibly matching TRBD2 (6 bases). This CDR3 comprises 12 residues. V was clipped by 3 bases and J by 3 bases, with 6 bases between them. CDR1 and CDR2 from the germline V gene are MDHEN and SYDVKM. The CDR3 region is CASSLGGYEQYF. The CDR3 DNA reads TGTGCCAGCAGTTTGGGGGGCTACGAGCAGTACTTC. Supplemented by reference TRBV28 and TRBJ2-7, the full variable domain reads DVKVTQSSRYLVKRTGEKVFLECVQDMDHENMFWYRQDPGLGLRLIYFSYDVKMKEKGDIPEGYSVSREKKERFSLILESASTNQTSMYLCASSLGGYEQYFGPGTRLTVT.

This clone was seen more than once but under ten times. The CDR3 sequence: CASSYSVRGNEQFF. In DNA, the CDR3 is TGTGCCAGCAGTTACTCTGTTCGGGGAAATGAGCAGTTCTTC. The V gene is TRBV6-5, the J gene TRBJ2-1; D might be TRBD2 (5 bases). The CDR3 is 14 amino acids. V was pared by 0 bases and J by 7 bases, with 10 bases between. In germline, CDR1 is MNHEY, CDR2 SVGAGI.

This clone has just a few counts. This rearrangement joins TRBV29-1 to TRBJ2-1; no firm D call. This CDR3 is 12 amino acids long. Germline V CDR1 and CDR2: SQVTM, ANQGSEA. The CDR3 reads CTGTGQFNEQFF. In DNA form, the CDR3 reads TGCACCGGAACCGGCCAGTTCAATGAGCAGTTCTTC.

V gene TRBV5-6 combines with J gene TRBJ2-3; D gene uncertain. CDR3 length equals 13 residues. CDR1 is SGHDT and CDR2 is YYEEEE in the germline V gene. V gave up 0 bases and J gave up 3 bases, with 5 bases separating them. CDR3 in DNA: TGTGCCAGCAGCTTGGGGACGACAGATACGCAGTATTTT. It is translated as CASSLGTTDTQYF.

The V and J genes are TRBV6-6 and TRBJ1-5; D is perhaps TRBD1 (6 bases). Germline-derived CDR1 and CDR2 are MNHNY and SVGAGI (reference sequence). Deletions cut 4 bases from V and 4 bases from J, with 11 bases between. The CDR3 length is 14 residues. The CDR3 sequence is CASSSGQSNQPQHF. As DNA, the CDR3 is TGTGCCAGCAGTTCAGGACAGAGTAATCAGCCCCAGCATTTT.

The V call is TRBV6-6, the J call TRBJ1-2; TRBD1 matches 7 bases. Germline values: CDR1 MNHNY, CDR2 SVGAGI (reference sequence). This CDR3 spans 10 amino acids. CDR3: CALGGGDYTF. The CDR3 DNA reads TGTGCTCTCGGAGGGGGCGACTACACCTTC.

This clone has only a few counts. The CDR3: CAWSVGGNTGELFF. The DNA for the CDR3 is TGTGCCTGGAGTGTAGGAGGGAACACCGGGGAGCTGTTTTTT. V and J are TRBV30 and TRBJ2-2; weak D call: TRBD2 (5 bases). This CDR3 is 14 amino acids long. From germline, CDR1 is GTSNPN and CDR2 SVGIG (reference sequence). Between the trimmed V and J ends, which lost 0 bases and 1 base, there was a span of 6 bases.